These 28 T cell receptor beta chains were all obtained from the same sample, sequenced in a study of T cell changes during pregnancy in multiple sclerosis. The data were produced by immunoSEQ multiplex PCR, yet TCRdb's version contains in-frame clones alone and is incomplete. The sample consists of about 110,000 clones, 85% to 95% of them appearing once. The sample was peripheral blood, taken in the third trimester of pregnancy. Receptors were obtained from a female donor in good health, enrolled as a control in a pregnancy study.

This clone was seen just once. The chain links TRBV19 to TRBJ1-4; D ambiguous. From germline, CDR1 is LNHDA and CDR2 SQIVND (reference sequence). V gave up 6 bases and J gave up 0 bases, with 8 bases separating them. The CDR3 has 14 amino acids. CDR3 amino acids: CASRSGATNEKLFF. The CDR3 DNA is TGTGCCAGTAGGTCAGGTGCAACTAATGAAAAACTGTTTTTT.

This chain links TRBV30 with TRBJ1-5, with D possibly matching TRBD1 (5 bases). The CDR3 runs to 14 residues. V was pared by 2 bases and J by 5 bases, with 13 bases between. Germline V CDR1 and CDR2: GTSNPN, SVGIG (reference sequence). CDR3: CAWSRGGVDQPQHF. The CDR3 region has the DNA TGTGCCTGGAGTCGCGGGGGGGTGGATCAGCCCCAGCATTTT.

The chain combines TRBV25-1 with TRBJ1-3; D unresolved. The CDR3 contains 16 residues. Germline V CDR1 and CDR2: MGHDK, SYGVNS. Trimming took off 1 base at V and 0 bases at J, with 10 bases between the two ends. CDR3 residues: CASSESSGFSGNTIYF. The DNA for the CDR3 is TGTGCCAGCAGTGAATCCTCGGGATTCTCTGGAAACACCATATATTTT.

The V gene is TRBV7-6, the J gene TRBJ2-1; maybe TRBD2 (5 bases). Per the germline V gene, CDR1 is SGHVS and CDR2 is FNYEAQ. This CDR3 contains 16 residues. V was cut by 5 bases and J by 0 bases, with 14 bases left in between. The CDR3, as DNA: TGTGCCAGCAGCCCTCGGGCGGGTAGCTCCTACAATGAGCAGTTCTTC. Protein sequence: CASSPRAGSSYNEQFF.

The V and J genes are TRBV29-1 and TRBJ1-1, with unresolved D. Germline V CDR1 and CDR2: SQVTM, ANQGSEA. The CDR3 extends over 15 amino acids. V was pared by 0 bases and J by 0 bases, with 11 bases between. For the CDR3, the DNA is TGCAGCGTTGAAGATCTGGAGACGGTGAACACTGAAGCTTTCTTT. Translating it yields CSVEDLETVNTEAFF.

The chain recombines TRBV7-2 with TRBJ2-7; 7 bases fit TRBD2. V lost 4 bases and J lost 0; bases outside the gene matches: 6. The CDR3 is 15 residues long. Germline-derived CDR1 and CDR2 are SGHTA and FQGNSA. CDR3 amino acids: CASSYRGEGSYEQYF. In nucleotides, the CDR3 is TGTGCCAGCAGCTACCGGGGGGAGGGCTCCTACGAGCAGTACTTC.

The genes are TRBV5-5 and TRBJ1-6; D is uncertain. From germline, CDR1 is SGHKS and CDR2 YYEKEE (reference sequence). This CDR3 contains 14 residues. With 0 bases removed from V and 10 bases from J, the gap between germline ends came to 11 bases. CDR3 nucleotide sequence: TGTGCCAGCAGCTTGGAAGGGAGGGAATCACCCCTCCACTTT. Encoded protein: CASSLEGRESPLHF. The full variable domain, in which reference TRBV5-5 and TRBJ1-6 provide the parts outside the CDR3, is DAGVTQSPTHLIKTRGQQVTLRCSPISGHKSVSWYQQVLGQGPQFIFQYYEKEERGRGNFPDRFSARQFPNYSSELNVNALLLGDSALYLCASSLEGRESPLHFGNGTRLTVT.

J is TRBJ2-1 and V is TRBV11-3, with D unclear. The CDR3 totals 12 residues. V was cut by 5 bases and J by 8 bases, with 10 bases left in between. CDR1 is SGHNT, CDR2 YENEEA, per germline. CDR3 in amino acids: CASSNYLDEQFF. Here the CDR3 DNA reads TGTGCCAGCAGCAACTATCTCGATGAGCAGTTCTTC.

The CDR3 bases are TGTGCCAGTAGCCTCAGGAGGAGTGGGGAGACCCAGTACTTC. This gives the protein CASSLRRSGETQYF. This sequence joins TRBV19 and TRBJ2-5; possible D gene TRBD2, 5 bases. This CDR3 has 14 amino acids. Germline V gene data show CDR1 as LNHDA and CDR2 as SQIVND (reference sequence). The V gene lost 6 bases and the J gene lost 5 bases, with 16 bases spanning the gap.

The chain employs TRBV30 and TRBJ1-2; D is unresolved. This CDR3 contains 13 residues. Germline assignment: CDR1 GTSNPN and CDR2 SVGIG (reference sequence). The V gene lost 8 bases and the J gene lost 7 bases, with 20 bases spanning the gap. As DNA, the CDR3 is TGTGCCCTTGAAAACATCGACCAGGCTGGCTACACCTTC. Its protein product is CALENIDQAGYTF. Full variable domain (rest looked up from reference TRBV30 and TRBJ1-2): SQTIHQWPATLVQPVGSPLSLECTVEGTSNPNLYWYRQAAGRGLQLLFYSVGIGQISSEVPQNLSASRPQDRQFILSSKKLLLSDSGFYLCALENIDQAGYTFGSGTRLTVV.

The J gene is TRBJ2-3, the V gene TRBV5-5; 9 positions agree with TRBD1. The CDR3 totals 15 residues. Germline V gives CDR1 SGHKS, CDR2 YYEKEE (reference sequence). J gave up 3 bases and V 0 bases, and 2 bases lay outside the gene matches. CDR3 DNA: TGTGCCAGCAGCTTGGTACAGGGGGCTACAGATACGCAGTATTTT. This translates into CASSLVQGATDTQYF.

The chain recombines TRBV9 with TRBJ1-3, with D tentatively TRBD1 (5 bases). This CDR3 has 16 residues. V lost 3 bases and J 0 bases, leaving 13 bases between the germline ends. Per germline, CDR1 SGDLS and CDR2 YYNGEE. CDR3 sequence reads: CASSADGTYSGNTIYF. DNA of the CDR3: TGTGCCAGCAGCGCAGATGGGACTTACTCTGGAAACACCATATATTTT.

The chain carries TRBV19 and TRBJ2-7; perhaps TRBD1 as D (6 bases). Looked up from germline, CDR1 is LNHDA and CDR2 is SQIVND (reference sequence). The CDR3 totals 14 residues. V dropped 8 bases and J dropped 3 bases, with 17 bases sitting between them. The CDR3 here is CASGPLDRFYEQYF. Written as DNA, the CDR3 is TGTGCCAGTGGACCCCTGGACAGATTCTACGAGCAGTACTTC.

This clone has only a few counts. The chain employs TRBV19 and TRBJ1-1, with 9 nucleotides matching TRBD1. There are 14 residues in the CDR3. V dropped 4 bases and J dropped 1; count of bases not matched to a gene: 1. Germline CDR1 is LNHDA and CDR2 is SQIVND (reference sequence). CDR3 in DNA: TGTGCCAGTAGTACGGGACAGGGGAACACTGAAGCTTTCTTT. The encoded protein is CASSTGQGNTEAFF.

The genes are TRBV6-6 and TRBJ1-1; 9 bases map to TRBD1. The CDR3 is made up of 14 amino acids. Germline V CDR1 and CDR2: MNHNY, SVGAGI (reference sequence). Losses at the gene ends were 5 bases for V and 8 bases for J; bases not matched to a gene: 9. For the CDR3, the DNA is TGTGCCAGCAGTCCCCAGACAGGGGGTAAGGAAGCTTTCTTT. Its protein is CASSPQTGGKEAFF.

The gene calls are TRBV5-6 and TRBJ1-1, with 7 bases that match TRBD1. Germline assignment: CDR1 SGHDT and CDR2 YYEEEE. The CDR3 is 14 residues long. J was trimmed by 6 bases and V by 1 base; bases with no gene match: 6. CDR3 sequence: CASSLTQGFPEAFF. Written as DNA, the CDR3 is TGTGCCAGCAGCTTGACACAGGGGTTCCCTGAAGCTTTCTTT.

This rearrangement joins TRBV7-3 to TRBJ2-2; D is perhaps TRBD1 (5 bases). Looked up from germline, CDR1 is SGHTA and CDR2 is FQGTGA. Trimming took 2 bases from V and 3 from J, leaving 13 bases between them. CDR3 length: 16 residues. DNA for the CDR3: TGTGCCAGCAGCTTATTTAAGGTGACAGACACCGGGGAGCTGTTTTTT. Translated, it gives CASSLFKVTDTGELFF.

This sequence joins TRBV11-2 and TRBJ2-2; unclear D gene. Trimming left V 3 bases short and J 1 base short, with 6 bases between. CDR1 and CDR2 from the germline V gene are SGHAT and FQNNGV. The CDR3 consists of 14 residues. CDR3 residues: CASSFSLNTGELFF. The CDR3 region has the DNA TGTGCCAGCAGCTTCTCCTTGAACACCGGGGAGCTGTTTTTT.

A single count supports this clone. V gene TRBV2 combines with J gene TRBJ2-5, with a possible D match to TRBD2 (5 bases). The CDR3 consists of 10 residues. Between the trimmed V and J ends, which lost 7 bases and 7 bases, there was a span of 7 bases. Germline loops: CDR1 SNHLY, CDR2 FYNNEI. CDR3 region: CASMRATQYF. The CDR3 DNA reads TGTGCCAGCATGAGGGCGACCCAGTACTTC.

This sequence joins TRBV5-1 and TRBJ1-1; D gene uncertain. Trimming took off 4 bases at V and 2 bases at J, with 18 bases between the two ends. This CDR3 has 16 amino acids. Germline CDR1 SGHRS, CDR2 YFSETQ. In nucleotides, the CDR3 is TGCGCCAGCAGCAGATTCGCGGGTGAGGGTAACACTGAAGCTTTCTTT. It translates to CASSRFAGEGNTEAFF.

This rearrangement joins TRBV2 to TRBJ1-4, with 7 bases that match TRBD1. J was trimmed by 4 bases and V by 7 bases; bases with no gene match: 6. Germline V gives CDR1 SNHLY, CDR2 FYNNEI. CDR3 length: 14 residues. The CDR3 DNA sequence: TGTGCCAGCAATGGAGGGACAGTTAATGAAAAACTGTTTTTT. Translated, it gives CASNGGTVNEKLFF. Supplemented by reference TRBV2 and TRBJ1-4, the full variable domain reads EPEVTQTPSHQVTQMGQEVILRCVPISNHLYFYWYRQILGQKVEFLVSFYNNEISEKSEIFDDQFSVERPDGSNFTLKIRSTKLEDSAMYFCASNGGTVNEKLFFGSGTQLSVL.

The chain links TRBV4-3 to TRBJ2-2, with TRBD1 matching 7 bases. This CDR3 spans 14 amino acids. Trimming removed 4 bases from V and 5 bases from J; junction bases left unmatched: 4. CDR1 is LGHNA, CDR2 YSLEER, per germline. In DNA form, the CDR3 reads TGCGCCAGCAGCCTCCAACAGGGGACCGGGGAGCTGTTTTTT. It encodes CASSLQQGTGELFF.

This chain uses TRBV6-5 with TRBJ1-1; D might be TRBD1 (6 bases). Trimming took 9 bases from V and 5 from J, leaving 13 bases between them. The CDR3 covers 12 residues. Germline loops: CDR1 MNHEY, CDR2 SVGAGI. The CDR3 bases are TGTGCCAGTTCAACAGGGACAACTGAAGCTTTCTTT. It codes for CASSTGTTEAFF.

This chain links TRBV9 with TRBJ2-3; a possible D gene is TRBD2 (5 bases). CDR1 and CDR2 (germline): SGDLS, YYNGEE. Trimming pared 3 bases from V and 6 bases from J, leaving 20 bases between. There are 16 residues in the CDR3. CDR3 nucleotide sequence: TGTGCCAGCAGCGCCGCGGGCCTTCAATCCGCCGATACGCAGTATTTT. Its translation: CASSAAGLQSADTQYF.

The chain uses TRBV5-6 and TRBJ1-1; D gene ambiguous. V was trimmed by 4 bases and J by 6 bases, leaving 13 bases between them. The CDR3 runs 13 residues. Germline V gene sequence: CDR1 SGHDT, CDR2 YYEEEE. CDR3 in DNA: TGTGCCAGCAGCCTCACCCCAGTCGCTGAAGCTTTCTTT. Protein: CASSLTPVAEAFF.

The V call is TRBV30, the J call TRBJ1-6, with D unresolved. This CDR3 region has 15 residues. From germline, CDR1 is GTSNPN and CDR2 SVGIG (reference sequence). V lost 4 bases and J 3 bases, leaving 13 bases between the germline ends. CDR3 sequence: CAWTIPSIYNSPLHF. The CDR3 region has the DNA TGTGCCTGGACAATCCCGAGCATCTATAATTCACCCCTCCACTTT. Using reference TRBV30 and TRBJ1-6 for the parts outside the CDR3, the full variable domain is SQTIHQWPATLVQPVGSPLSLECTVEGTSNPNLYWYRQAAGRGLQLLFYSVGIGQISSEVPQNLSASRPQDRQFILSSKKLLLSDSGFYLCAWTIPSIYNSPLHFGNGTRLTVT.

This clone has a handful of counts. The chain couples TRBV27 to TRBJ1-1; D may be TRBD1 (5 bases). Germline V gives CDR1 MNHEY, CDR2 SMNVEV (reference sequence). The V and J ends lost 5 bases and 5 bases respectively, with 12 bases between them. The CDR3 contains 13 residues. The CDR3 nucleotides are TGTGCCAGCAGTCCCCGACAGAGAACTGAAGCTTTCTTT. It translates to CASSPRQRTEAFF.

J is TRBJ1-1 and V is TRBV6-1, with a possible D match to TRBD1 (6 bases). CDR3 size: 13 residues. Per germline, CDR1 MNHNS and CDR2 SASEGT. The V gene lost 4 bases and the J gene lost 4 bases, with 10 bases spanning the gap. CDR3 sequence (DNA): TGTGCCAGCAGTGGGACAGTGGGCACTGAAGCTTTCTTT. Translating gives CASSGTVGTEAFF.